This T cell receptor (beta chain) was recovered during a study of T cell repertoires in cytomegalovirus infection. TCRdb fed the reads into MiXCR, producing one record per CDR3 protein. The sample lists around 530,000 distinct CDR3 sequences; 16% were seen once. The sample holds a few counts of this clonotype. CDR1 and CDR2 (germline): SGDLS, YYNGEE. Deletions cut 3 bases from V and 7 bases from J, with 13 bases between. CDR3 length: 13 residues. The sample taken for sequencing was CD8+ T cells from PBMCs. V and J are TRBV9 and TRBJ1-2; possible D gene TRBD1, 5 bases. The TCR was taken from a human donor in good health (CMV status not recorded). Some clones in this sample may be carry-over from other donors' samples. As DNA, the CDR3 is TGTGCCAGCAGCGCTGGGGGGTTAAGTGGCTACACCTTC. Its translation is CASSAGGLSGYTF.